This T cell receptor beta chain derives from a study of OX40 agonist ivuxolimab in advanced cancers. Study-wide points: It was also the case that some nonresponders had low normalized T-cell clonal expansion. Clonal expansion in partial responders at 0.1-3.0 mg/kg ranked among the lowest. Which antigen the expanded peripheral T cells recognized is unknown.

On this clone: As yet, its antigen is unknown.

Libraries were prepared by immunoSEQ multiplex PCR; TCRdb keeps only in-frame clonotypes and omits some of them. The data contain 100,000 to 120,000 clones, roughly nine tenths of them singletons. The CDR3 length is 11 residues. V was shortened by 5 bases and J by 8 bases, with 7 bases between the two germline ends. Per germline, CDR1 LNHDA and CDR2 SQIVND (reference sequence). The origin of this receptor is an adult with an advanced solid tumor such as melanoma, head and neck, liver or kidney cancer. The input for sequencing was CD4+ or CD8+ T cells sorted from blood, taken in a trial of the OX40 agonist ivuxolimab. The chain has TRBV19 and TRBJ2-1; D gene uncertain. CDR3 in amino acids: CASSLSHEQFF. In DNA, the CDR3 is TGTGCCAGTAGTCTCTCGCATGAGCAGTTCTTC.